The rows below give T cell receptor beta chains drawn from one sample of a study of patients and donors after allogeneic stem cell transplantation. TCRdb passed the RT-PCR reads through MiXCR, listing each CDR3 protein once. This sample has 8,500 to 13,000 distinct CDR3 sequences, with approximately 22% found just once. Sequencing was performed on blood, either unsorted or a sorted T cell fraction (not recorded which). The receptor set was obtained from a human donor who was either an allogeneic HSCT recipient or a stem cell or donor lymphocyte infusion donor (not recorded which). It is not recorded whose cells these are; they may come from a transplant donor. CDR3s include the opening cysteine and the closing phenylalanine or tryptophan. The order of the fields is CDR3 protein, CDR3 DNA, clone size, J gene, V gene, D gene. The D gene is left open where the match is weak. Size tells how often a clone was seen (once, few, many) or the class of an expanded clone, and some rows leave it out.

cdr3_aa: CSASPRGDEQFF
cdr3_nt: TGCAGTGCTAGCCCCCGGGGGGATGAGCAGTTCTTC
clone_size: NA
j_call: TRBJ2-1
v_call: TRBV20-1
d_call: TRBD2

cdr3_aa: CASSQGTSGTGELFF
cdr3_nt: TGTGCCAGCAGCCAAGGGACTAGCGGCACCGGGGAGCTGTTTTTT
clone_size: few
j_call: TRBJ2-2
v_call: TRBV3-1
d_call: TRBD2

cdr3_aa: CASVGQGGTEAFF
cdr3_nt: TGTGCCAGCGTGGGACAGGGGGGCACTGAAGCTTTCTTT
clone_size: many
j_call: TRBJ1-1
v_call: TRBV12-3/TRBV12-4
d_call: TRBD1

cdr3_aa: CASSEGSLPEAEAFF
cdr3_nt: TGTGCCAGCAGTGAAGGTAGCCTCCCGGAGGCTGAAGCTTTCTTT
clone_size: NA
j_call: TRBJ1-1
v_call: TRBV6-1
d_call: NA

cdr3_aa: CASSPGAAGELFF
cdr3_nt: TGTGCCAGCAGCCCCGGGGCGGCCGGGGAGCTGTTTTTT
clone_size: NA
j_call: TRBJ2-2
v_call: TRBV6-2/TRBV6-3
d_call: NA

cdr3_aa: CAWSGHMGGGQPQHF
cdr3_nt: TGTGCCTGGAGTGGTCACATGGGGGGGGGTCAGCCCCAGCATTTT
clone_size: many
j_call: TRBJ1-5
v_call: TRBV30
d_call: NA

cdr3_aa: CASSLGPVAPYGYTF
cdr3_nt: TGCGCCAGCAGCTTGGGACCCGTAGCACCCTATGGCTACACCTTC
clone_size: NA
j_call: TRBJ1-2
v_call: TRBV5-1
d_call: NA

cdr3_aa: CASSKRTVNEKLFF
cdr3_nt: TGTGCCAGCAGCAAGCGGACGGTTAATGAAAAACTGTTTTTT
clone_size: few
j_call: TRBJ1-4
v_call: TRBV3-1
d_call: NA

cdr3_aa: CASSRTRVGTEAFF
cdr3_nt: TGTGCCAGCAGTCGGACCCGCGTAGGGACTGAAGCTTTCTTT
clone_size: few
j_call: TRBJ1-1
v_call: TRBV12-3/TRBV12-4
d_call: NA

cdr3_aa: CASSFVGEANEQFF
cdr3_nt: TGTGCCAGCAGTTTTGTGGGCGAGGCAAATGAGCAGTTCTTC
clone_size: NA
j_call: TRBJ2-1
v_call: TRBV7-3
d_call: NA

cdr3_aa: CASSPVGSSNQPQHF
cdr3_nt: TGTGCCAGCTCACCAGTCGGGAGTAGCAATCAGCCCCAGCATTTT
clone_size: medium-sized
j_call: TRBJ1-5
v_call: TRBV18
d_call: NA

cdr3_aa: CASSQGTALPYNEQFF
cdr3_nt: TGCGCCAGCAGCCAAGGGACAGCCCTCCCCTACAATGAGCAGTTCTTC
clone_size: few
j_call: TRBJ2-1
v_call: TRBV4-3
d_call: NA

cdr3_aa: CASGQGTNYGYTF
cdr3_nt: TGTGCCAGCGGCCAGGGGACCAACTATGGCTACACCTTC
clone_size: many
j_call: TRBJ1-2
v_call: TRBV6-1
d_call: NA

cdr3_aa: CAWRSRPVGYGYTF
cdr3_nt: TGTGCCTGGAGATCCCGACCCGTGGGATATGGCTACACCTTC
clone_size: few
j_call: TRBJ1-2
v_call: TRBV30
d_call: NA

cdr3_aa: CASSPGTGDNEKLFF
cdr3_nt: TGTGCCAGCAGCCCGGGGACAGGGGATAATGAAAAACTGTTTTTT
clone_size: NA
j_call: TRBJ1-4
v_call: TRBV3-1
d_call: TRBD1

cdr3_aa: CASSPKRDRNTEAFF
cdr3_nt: TGTGCCAGCAGTCCTAAACGGGACCGGAACACTGAAGCTTTCTTT
clone_size: many
j_call: TRBJ1-1
v_call: TRBV6-6
d_call: NA

cdr3_aa: CASSPQEGRVDEKLFF
cdr3_nt: TGTGCCAGCTCACCCCAAGAGGGCAGGGTCGATGAAAAACTGTTTTTT
clone_size: NA
j_call: TRBJ1-4
v_call: TRBV18
d_call: NA

cdr3_aa: CASSLPMFSGANVLTF
cdr3_nt: TGTGCCAGCAGCTTACCTATGTTTTCTGGGGCCAACGTCCTGACTTTC
clone_size: NA
j_call: TRBJ2-6
v_call: TRBV5-6
d_call: NA

cdr3_aa: CASSDSASYNSPLHF
cdr3_nt: TGTGCCAGCAGTGACAGTGCCTCCTATAATTCACCCCTCCACTTT
clone_size: NA
j_call: TRBJ1-6
v_call: TRBV6-1
d_call: NA

cdr3_aa: CASSSTTGGDMEAFF
cdr3_nt: TGTGCCAGCAGTTCCACGACAGGGGGCGACATGGAAGCTTTCTTT
clone_size: NA
j_call: TRBJ1-1
v_call: TRBV12-3/TRBV12-4
d_call: TRBD1

cdr3_aa: CASSLGVAGGNTDTQYF
cdr3_nt: TGTGCCAGCAGCTTAGGGGTCGCAGGGGGCAACACAGATACGCAGTATTTT
clone_size: many
j_call: TRBJ2-3
v_call: TRBV7-8
d_call: TRBD1

cdr3_aa: CAWRTGTGWETQYF
cdr3_nt: TGTGCCTGGAGAACCGGGACAGGGTGGGAGACCCAGTACTTC
clone_size: NA
j_call: TRBJ2-5
v_call: TRBV30
d_call: TRBD1